The rows below give T cell receptor beta chains drawn from one sample of a study of T-cell memory formation after mild COVID-19. TCRdb re-analysed the 5' RACE reads in MiXCR, keeping a single row per CDR3 protein. This sample has a few hundred thousand distinct CDR3 sequences, with 20% to 30% found just once. Sequenced: PBMCs or a T cell subset sorted from them (not recorded which). These receptors were obtained from an adult woman who had mild COVID-19 (a few samples of this study predate the infection). Cell type and time point are not known. Both conserved end residues are part of each CDR3. A D gene is named only where the DNA matches it firmly. Only part of the rows carry a size: once, few, many, or a class if the clone is expanded.

>-|14|TRBJ2-3|few|TRBV7-2
CASSLVAPADTQYF
>TRBD2|17|TRBJ2-5|-|TRBV24-1
CATSDRTSGRFGETQYF
>TRBD1|15|TRBJ2-2|few|TRBV7-9
CASSWDSRNTGELFF
>-|15|TRBJ2-3|-|TRBV24-1
CATSETTGPTDTQYF
>TRBD1|14|TRBJ1-1|many|TRBV7-6
CASSLARGDTEAFF
>-|14|TRBJ2-7|-|TRBV27
CASSLFRRSYEQYF
>TRBD1|13|TRBJ2-5|many|TRBV7-3
CATGQGMGETQYF
>TRBD2|18|TRBJ2-1|-|TRBV14
CASSQDYRTSGGVNEQFF
>TRBD1|15|TRBJ2-7|-|TRBV7-9
CASSSDRGFAYEQYF
>-|14|TRBJ2-3|-|TRBV20-1
CSSRNIRGRDTQYF
>TRBD2|17|TRBJ2-7|-|TRBV11-2
CASSTSPRGTSFYEQYF
>-|14|TRBJ1-1|-|TRBV20-1
CSASYPGWDTEAFF
>-|12|TRBJ2-5|few|TRBV7-9
CALGGGQETQYF
>-|12|TRBJ2-1|few|TRBV7-2
CASSSRSGEQFF
>TRBD2|15|TRBJ2-1|many|TRBV7-9
CASSRSGGSYNEQFF
>TRBD2|17|TRBJ2-2|few|TRBV20-1
CSARDLAGGPYTGELFF
>-|15|TRBJ2-3|few|TRBV7-8
CASSSLDASTDTQYF
>TRBD2|15|TRBJ2-1|-|TRBV9
CASSVGGSGRGEQFF
>-|15|TRBJ2-7|-|TRBV9
CASSVLPGQSYEQYF
>-|16|TRBJ2-2|-|TRBV5-4
CASSSKTGSNTGELFF
>-|13|TRBJ1-5|few|TRBV10-3
CAIAERSNQPQHF
>-|14|TRBJ2-3|-|TRBV28
CASLEREGKDTQYF
>-|15|TRBJ2-1|few|TRBV19
CASSIPTSSYNEQFF
>-|13|TRBJ1-2|few|TRBV5-1
CASSLVQGSGYTF
>-|15|TRBJ2-7|-|TRBV30
CASGGAALFSYEQYF
>TRBD2|16|TRBJ2-5|few|TRBV6-5
CARIELAGELSETQYF
>-|13|TRBJ1-1|few|TRBV12-3/TRBV12-4
CASGLTGGGQAFF
>TRBD1|13|TRBJ1-1|few|TRBV5-1
CASSPQQGTEAFF
>-|15|TRBJ1-4|once|TRBV5-1
CASSLEATRGEKLFF
>-|14|TRBJ2-3|many|TRBV7-9
CASSLVFGLDTQYF
>-|15|TRBJ2-1|-|TRBV24-1
CATSDLLGRNNEQFF
>-|14|TRBJ2-3|-|TRBV3-1
CASSQAHGGDTQYF
>-|15|TRBJ1-1|few|TRBV19
CASSIAGAVNTEAFF
>TRBD1|17|TRBJ2-6|-|TRBV2
CASSVRTGASGANVLTF
>TRBD2|16|TRBJ2-3|few|TRBV25-1
CASRPRPGGPTDTQYF
>-|14|TRBJ2-7|-|TRBV12-3/TRBV12-4
CASRRAGQLYEQYF
>TRBD2|17|TRBJ2-3|-|TRBV5-6
CASSLASAGGPTDTQYF
>TRBD1|15|TRBJ1-1|-|TRBV24-1
CATSDRTGGGTEAFF
>-|15|TRBJ2-2|-|TRBV12-3/TRBV12-4
CASSSISYTTGELFF